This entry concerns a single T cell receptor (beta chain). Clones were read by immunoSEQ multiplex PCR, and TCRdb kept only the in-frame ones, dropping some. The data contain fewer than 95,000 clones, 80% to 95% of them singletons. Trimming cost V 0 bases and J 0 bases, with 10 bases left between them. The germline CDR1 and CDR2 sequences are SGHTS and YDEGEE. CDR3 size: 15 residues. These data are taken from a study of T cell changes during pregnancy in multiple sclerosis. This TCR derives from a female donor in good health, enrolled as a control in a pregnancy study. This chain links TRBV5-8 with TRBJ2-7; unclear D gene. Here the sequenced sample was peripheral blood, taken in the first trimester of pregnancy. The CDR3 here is CASSLVQQPSYEQYF. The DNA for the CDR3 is TGTGCCAGCAGCTTGGTTCAACAGCCCTCCTACGAGCAGTACTTC.